This T cell receptor beta chain was captured by sequencing in a study of blood T cell repertoires in COVID-19. Study-wide context: COVID-19 samples, acute and convalescent, were from the United States, Italy and Spain.

TCRdb's copy holds only in-frame clones and misses some; the assay was immunoSEQ multiplex PCR. Among 100,000 to 150,000 clones, about 79% were seen once, and the ten largest hold about 40%. Per germline, CDR1 SGHRS and CDR2 YFSETQ. The CDR3 totals 15 residues. V lost 3 bases to trimming and J lost 2 bases; unmatched junction nucleotides: 4. The rearrangement joins TRBV5-1 to TRBJ1-5, with 8 bases aligning to TRBD1. This clonotype was sampled from a man aged 35-49 years with active or convalescent COVID-19. Input material: peripheral blood. The CDR3 DNA follows: TGCGCCAGCAGCTCCGGACAGGGAGGCAATCAGCCCCAGCATTTT. This translates into CASSSGQGGNQPQHF.